The 15 T cell receptor beta chains below come from one sample, sequenced in a study of T cell responses to AZD1222 COVID-19 vaccine. Produced via immunoSEQ multiplex PCR; TCRdb's table is partial and in-frame only. The sample has under 95,000 clones; 87% are singletons. The source material was peripheral blood, sampled 28 days after the second AZD1222 dose. These receptors all stem from an adult who received the AZD1222 COVID-19 vaccine.

V is TRBV27 and J is TRBJ2-1; the D is unclear. Germline V gene lookup returns CDR1 MNHEY and CDR2 SMNVEV (reference sequence). This CDR3 has 15 amino acids. V was pared by 5 bases and J by 7 bases, with 18 bases between. The CDR3, as DNA: TGTGCCAGCAGTCCTCGACCACCTCCCGGGAATGAGCAGTTCTTC. Translation: CASSPRPPPGNEQFF.

CDR3 bases: TGTGCCAGCAGCTCCCCACTACGGAACACCGGGGAGCTGTTTTTT. Translating gives CASSSPLRNTGELFF. The rearrangement uses TRBV7-3 and TRBJ2-2, with no clear D. Deletions cut 4 bases from V and 1 base from J, with 10 bases between. CDR3 length equals 15 residues. Germline CDR1 is SGHTA and CDR2 is FQGTGA.

V usage is TRBV10-2 and J usage is TRBJ2-4; perhaps D is TRBD1 or TRBD2 (5 bases each). Between the trimmed V and J ends, which lost 2 bases and 9 bases, there was a span of 14 bases. The CDR3 has 14 residues. The germline V gene encodes CDR1 WSHSY and CDR2 SAAADI. This CDR3 reads CASSEPGLDRIQYF. Here the CDR3 DNA reads TGCGCCAGCAGTGAGCCGGGGCTTGATCGCATTCAGTACTTC.

The V gene is TRBV14, the J gene TRBJ2-7; D is perhaps TRBD1 (6 bases). The CDR3 consists of 14 residues. Germline values: CDR1 SGHDN, CDR2 FVKESK. Trimming took off 2 bases at V and 3 bases at J, with 11 bases between the two ends. The CDR3 loop is CASSQRAGDYEQYF. The CDR3 coding sequence is TGTGCCAGCAGCCAACGGGCAGGGGACTACGAGCAGTACTTC.

The CDR3 sequence is CASSQEFRAGQGGNTIYF. CDR3 bases: TGCGCCAGCAGCCAAGAGTTTCGGGCAGGCCAAGGTGGAAACACCATATATTTT. The rearrangement joins TRBV4-3 to TRBJ1-3; no firm D call. Trimming shortened V by 0 bases and J by 3 bases, and 18 bases separated the two germline ends. The germline gives CDR1 LGHNA, CDR2 YSLEER. The CDR3 spans 18 residues.

The chain couples TRBV12-3 or TRBV12-4 to TRBJ1-6; D unclear. The CDR3 is 12 amino acids. The ends were cut back, 5 bases at V and 10 bases at J, with 9 bases in the middle. CDR3 amino acids: CASSPLGSPLHF. CDR3 bases: TGTGCCAGCAGTCCCCTGGGGTCACCCCTCCACTTT.

The V call is TRBV4-3, the J call TRBJ1-1; 8 nucleotides line up with TRBD1. This CDR3 has 16 amino acids. CDR1 LGHNA and CDR2 YSLEER come from the germline V gene. V trimming: 2 bases; J trimming: 4 bases; junction bases outside the gene matches: 9. The CDR3 DNA follows: TGCGCCAGCAGCCAATTTGGACAGGGTCCCGGCACTGAAGCTTTCTTT. This encodes CASSQFGQGPGTEAFF.

This rearrangement joins TRBV7-2 to TRBJ2-3; no firm D call. CDR1 SGHTA and CDR2 FQGNSA come from the germline V gene. The ends were cut back, 1 base at V and 5 bases at J, with 10 bases in the middle. The CDR3 has 14 residues. Here the CDR3 DNA reads TGTGCCAGCAGCTTAGTCTTTAAAGGAGATACGCAGTATTTT. Amino acid sequence: CASSLVFKGDTQYF.

This clone showed up just a few times. The chain is built from TRBV6-4 and TRBJ1-3, with 10 bases identical to TRBD1. Germline V CDR1 and CDR2: MRHNA, SNTAGT. With V trimmed by 6 bases and J by 3 bases, 11 bases remained unmatched. This CDR3 has 17 amino acids. CDR3 DNA sequence: TGTGCCAGCAGCGGAACCGGACAGGGGGGTTTTGGAAACACCATATATTTT. The encoded protein is CASSGTGQGGFGNTIYF.

The V gene is TRBV6-5, the J gene TRBJ2-5; D ambiguous. CDR3 length: 14 amino acids. Germline CDR1 MNHEY, CDR2 SVGAGI. V lost 5 bases and J 5 bases, leaving 15 bases between the germline ends. CDR3 protein: CASSPRSLRETQYF. The CDR3 nucleotides are TGTGCCAGCAGTCCCCGAAGCTTACGGGAGACCCAGTACTTC.

V and J are TRBV11-2 and TRBJ1-6, with D unresolved. CDR1 and CDR2 from the germline V gene are SGHAT and FQNNGV. The CDR3 is 11 residues long. V gave up 2 bases and J gave up 15 bases, with 8 bases separating them. CDR3: CASSLYGLLHF. The DNA for the CDR3 is TGTGCCAGCAGCTTATACGGGCTCCTCCACTTT.

J is TRBJ1-1 and V is TRBV7-3; no firm D call. Germline CDR1 is SGHTA and CDR2 is FQGTGA. The CDR3 runs 18 residues. Trimming took off 3 bases at V and 3 bases at J, with 23 bases between the two ends. CDR3 residues: CASSFTAWALTEDTEAFF. CDR3 coding DNA: TGTGCCAGCAGCTTTACGGCATGGGCCCTAACCGAGGACACTGAAGCTTTCTTT.

Note on this clone: The junction and the germline gene differ at one end; a read error may be behind it. The CDR3 loop reads CASSFGLAANNEQFF. The CDR3 nucleotides are TGTGCTAGCAGCTTTGGACTAGCGGCGAACAATGAGCAGTTCTTC. The rearrangement links TRBV7-7 to TRBJ2-1; 10 bases are a match to TRBD2. Germline loops: CDR1 SSHAT, CDR2 FNYEAQ (reference sequence). The length of the CDR3 is 15 residues. Filled out from reference TRBV7-7 and TRBJ2-1, the complete variable domain reads GAGVSQSPRYKVTKRGQDVTLRCDPISSHATLYWYQQALGQGPEFLTYFNYEAQPDKSGLPSDRFSAERPEGSISTLTIQRTEQRDSAMYRCASSFGLAANNEQFFGPGTRLTVL.

This clone occurred once. Because it lacks the conserved phenylalanine or tryptophan at the end, this CDR3 is likely a read error. This chain joins TRBV15 and TRBJ2-2; 7 bases map to TRBD1. Germline V CDR1 and CDR2: LNHNV, YYDKDF (reference sequence). The CDR3 runs to 17 residues. J lost 1 base, V lost 5 bases, and 10 bases had no gene match. The DNA for the CDR3 is TGTGCCACCAGCCGGATTACAGGGGTGGGGAACACCGGGGAGCTGTTTTCT. Translating it yields CATSRITGVGNTGELFS.

Of note for this clone: The sample contains more than one DNA sequence encoding this CDR3. The rearrangement uses TRBV6-2 or TRBV6-3 and TRBJ2-3; no clear D. Between the trimmed V and J ends, which lost 0 bases and 5 bases, there was a span of 3 bases. There are 12 residues in the CDR3. Germline V gives CDR1 MNHEY, CDR2 SVGEGT. CDR3 amino acids: CASSYSKDTQYF. The CDR3 bases are TGTGCCAGCAGTTACTCTAAAGATACGCAGTATTTT.